These 26 T cell receptor beta chains originate from one sample sequenced in a study of cytomegalovirus exposure and HLA in healthy donors. 13 Jbeta primers and 60 Vbeta primers were used for the PCR. The repertoire was sequenced with immunoSEQ multiplex PCR; TCRdb's copy has only in-frame clones and lacks some. Of 140,000 to 150,000 clones listed, about 80% are singletons. The sample comprised PBMCs. These receptor sequences come from a woman between 18 and 29 years old in good health and CMV-seropositive.

The chain carries TRBV28 and TRBJ1-2; 7 bases line up with TRBD1. The CDR3 runs to 13 residues. Germline-derived CDR1 and CDR2 are MDHEN and SYDVKM. The V and J ends lost 2 bases and 4 bases, in that order; junction bases with no gene match: 1. Written as DNA, the CDR3 is TGTGCCAGCAGTTTAAACAGGGGCTATGGCTACACCTTC. Protein product: CASSLNRGYGYTF.

This chain connects TRBV7-6 to TRBJ1-4; TRBD1 matches at 8 bases. Germline assignment: CDR1 SGHVS and CDR2 FNYEAQ. J was trimmed by 8 bases and V by 5 bases; bases with no gene match: 7. The CDR3 runs 14 residues. The CDR3 sequence: CASSLGQGSEKLFF. The DNA of the CDR3 is TGTGCCAGCAGCCTTGGACAGGGAAGCGAAAAACTGTTTTTT.

The genes are TRBV5-4 and TRBJ2-5; a weak D match, TRBD1 (6 bases). CDR1 and CDR2 (germline): SGHNT, YYREEE (reference sequence). V was trimmed by 1 base and J by 2 bases, leaving 9 bases between them. The length of the CDR3 is 14 residues. CDR3 DNA sequence: TGTGCCAGCAGCTTGTTTGGACAGCAAGAGACCCAGTACTTC. It is translated as CASSLFGQQETQYF.

J is TRBJ1-1 and V is TRBV7-9; 8 positions agree with TRBD1. The junction had 10 bases not matched to a gene; V was cut back by 5 bases and J by 2 bases. Germline V gene data show CDR1 as SEHNR and CDR2 as FQNEAQ (reference sequence). CDR3 length: 16 amino acids. CDR3 nucleotide sequence: TGTGCCAGCAGCACGTCATACAGGGGGTCAAACACTGAAGCTTTCTTT. It specifies CASSTSYRGSNTEAFF.

The rearrangement links TRBV5-1 to TRBJ1-1; maybe TRBD1 (6 bases). CDR1 and CDR2 (germline): SGHRS, YFSETQ. CDR3 length: 19 residues. Trimming shortened V by 3 bases and J by 5 bases, and 29 bases separated the two germline ends. The CDR3 region is CASSSEYRDNLLVGTEAFF. Written as DNA, the CDR3 is TGCGCCAGCAGCTCAGAGTACCGGGACAACCTTTTGGTAGGAACTGAAGCTTTCTTT. The variable domain in full, with the rest retrieved from reference TRBV5-1 and TRBJ1-1, is KAGVTQTPRYLIKTRGQQVTLSCSPISGHRSVSWYQQTPGQGLQFLFEYFSETQRNKGNFPGRFSGRQFSNSRSEMNVSTLELGDSALYLCASSSEYRDNLLVGTEAFFGQGTRLTVV.

This sequence joins TRBV2 and TRBJ2-7, with no clear D. In germline, CDR1 is SNHLY, CDR2 FYNNEI. The V end lost 2 bases, the J end lost 3 bases, and 14 bases lay between the germline ends. This CDR3 is 15 amino acids long. The chain's CDR3 is CASSELISRSYEQYF. The CDR3 nucleotides are TGTGCCAGCAGTGAACTCATTTCCCGTAGCTACGAGCAGTACTTC.

The chain employs TRBV6-1 and TRBJ1-2; D is ambiguous. CDR3 length: 15 residues. The V end was cut by 3 bases, the J end by 4 bases, with 15 bases between. Per germline, CDR1 MNHNS and CDR2 SASEGT. The CDR3, as DNA: TGTGCCAGCAGTGACAGCGGTCGGGAGATCTATGGCTACACCTTC. Protein product: CASSDSGREIYGYTF.

The chain is built from TRBV11-2 and TRBJ2-1; 7 bases align to TRBD1. This CDR3 spans 16 amino acids. Unmatched junction bases numbered 4, after V lost 2 bases and J lost 0 bases. CDR1 and CDR2 from the germline V gene are SGHAT and FQNNGV. The CDR3 sequence: CASSLRGQLSYNEQFF. The CDR3 nucleotides read TGTGCCAGCAGCTTAAGGGGACAGCTCTCCTACAATGAGCAGTTCTTC.

The genes are TRBV7-2 and TRBJ2-7; D gene ambiguous. V dropped 1 base and J dropped 0 bases, with 13 bases sitting between them. Germline values: CDR1 SGHTA, CDR2 FQGNSA. This CDR3 is built from 16 residues. CDR3 in DNA: TGTGCCAGCAGCTTAGACCGGGTCCTACTCTCCTACGAGCAGTACTTC. Amino acids: CASSLDRVLLSYEQYF.

This chain uses TRBV7-6 with TRBJ2-7, with 9 bases that match TRBD1. Unmatched junction bases numbered 5, after V lost 3 bases and J lost 5 bases. This CDR3 is 14 amino acids long. Germline V gene lookup returns CDR1 SGHVS and CDR2 FNYEAQ. The CDR3 region is CASSLGQGTHEQYF. The CDR3 bases are TGTGCCAGCAGCTTGGGACAGGGAACCCACGAGCAGTACTTC.

J is TRBJ2-7 and V is TRBV29-1, with a possible D match to TRBD1 (5 bases). With 4 bases removed from V and 5 bases from J, the gap between germline ends came to 18 bases. Germline assignment: CDR1 SQVTM and CDR2 ANQGSEA. CDR3 length: 14 residues. The CDR3 DNA is TGCAGCGTTGGACTGGCCAGGGTTCGTCACGAGCAGTACTTC. It is translated as CSVGLARVRHEQYF.

This chain links TRBV15 with TRBJ2-2; possible D gene TRBD2, 5 bases. Germline lookup yields CDR1 LNHNV and CDR2 YYDKDF (reference sequence). The CDR3 length is 15 residues. V shed 2 bases and J shed 6 bases, with 13 bases lying between them. CDR3 coding DNA: TGTGCCACCAGCAGAACCCTAGCCTTGGCCGGGGAGCTGTTTTTT. This encodes CATSRTLALAGELFF. The full variable domain, with the rest looked up from reference TRBV15 and TRBJ2-2, is DAMVIQNPRYQVTQFGKPVTLSCSQTLNHNVMYWYQQKSSQAPKLLFHYYDKDFNNEADTPDNFQSRRPNTSFCFLDIRSPGLGDTAMYLCATSRTLALAGELFFGEGSRLTVL.

The CDR3 DNA reads TGCGCCAGCAGCTTAGGGACAGGGAATCAGCCCCAGCATTTT. Encoded protein: CASSLGTGNQPQHF. The gene calls are TRBV5-1 and TRBJ1-5; 9 bases map to TRBD1. With V trimmed by 2 bases and J by 4 bases, 1 base remained unmatched. The CDR3 totals 14 residues. Per germline, CDR1 SGHRS and CDR2 YFSETQ.

The rearrangement links TRBV5-5 to TRBJ1-5; D is ambiguous. Trimming removed 2 bases from V and 5 bases from J, with 8 bases in between. Germline-derived CDR1 and CDR2 are SGHKS and YYEKEE (reference sequence). This CDR3 is 13 amino acids long. CDR3 amino acids: CASSFSVDQPQHF. The CDR3 DNA reads as TGTGCCAGCAGCTTCTCTGTTGATCAGCCCCAGCATTTT.

V usage is TRBV14 and J usage is TRBJ1-2; the D gene is possibly TRBD1 (6 bases). CDR1 and CDR2 from the germline V gene are SGHDN and FVKESK. V lost 1 base, J lost 7 bases, and 19 bases lay in between. The CDR3 sequence is 16 residues long. The CDR3 DNA reads as TGTGCCAGCAGCCAAGCTTCGTTCCAGGGGTTTGCTGGCTACACCTTC. Translation gives CASSQASFQGFAGYTF.

V usage is TRBV6-1 and J usage is TRBJ2-2; D might be TRBD1 (5 bases). V lost 2 bases to trimming and J lost 4 bases, with 11 bases between them. Germline V lookup: CDR1 MNHNS, CDR2 SASEGT. The CDR3 spans 15 residues. The CDR3 nucleotides are TGTGCCAGCAGTGAATTCAGGGAAATCACCGGGGAGCTGTTTTTT. It translates to CASSEFREITGELFF.

J is TRBJ2-3 and V is TRBV30; no clear D gene. The CDR3 has 12 amino acids. Germline V gene sequence: CDR1 GTSNPN, CDR2 SVGIG (reference sequence). Trimming removed 0 bases from V and 6 bases from J, with 7 bases in between. In DNA, the CDR3 is TGTGCCTGGAGTGTACGAGAGGATACGCAGTATTTT. This sequence encodes CAWSVREDTQYF.

The V gene is TRBV7-2, the J gene TRBJ1-1; D is perhaps TRBD1 (6 bases). V shed 5 bases and J shed 5 bases, with 9 bases lying between them. Per germline, CDR1 SGHTA and CDR2 FQGNSA. This CDR3 has 12 residues. This CDR3 is CASSRGFTEAFF. As DNA, the CDR3 is TGTGCCAGCAGCAGGGGGTTTACTGAAGCTTTCTTT.

A few counts support this clone. V gene TRBV2 combines with J gene TRBJ2-7; 7 positions agree with TRBD1. Per germline, CDR1 SNHLY and CDR2 FYNNEI. The CDR3 is made up of 17 amino acids. The V segment lost 2 bases and the J segment 0 bases; nucleotides outside the gene matches: 10. This chain's CDR3 is CASSEPPGQRASYEQYF. CDR3 coding DNA: TGTGCCAGCAGTGAACCTCCGGGACAGAGGGCCTCCTACGAGCAGTACTTC.

In its sample, this clone was seen a few times. The chain recombines TRBV19 with TRBJ2-2; 9 bases are shared with TRBD1. The germline V gene encodes CDR1 LNHDA and CDR2 SQIVND (reference sequence). There are 15 residues in the CDR3. V trimming: 6 bases; J trimming: 5 bases; junction bases outside the gene matches: 7. The CDR3: CASRADRGVTGELFF. The CDR3 nucleotides are TGTGCCAGTAGGGCCGACAGGGGGGTTACCGGGGAGCTGTTTTTT.

V and J are TRBV5-1 and TRBJ2-1, with TRBD2 matching over 14 bases. The V gene end was trimmed by 1 base and the J gene end by 9 bases; junction bases not matched to a gene: 15. The germline V gene encodes CDR1 SGHRS and CDR2 YFSETQ. The CDR3 has 19 residues. CDR3 sequence: CASSLYASTSGGARSEQFF. CDR3 DNA sequence: TGCGCCAGCAGCTTGTACGCGTCGACTAGCGGGGGGGCCAGGAGTGAGCAGTTCTTC.

This chain joins TRBV10-3 and TRBJ2-3; 7 bases match TRBD1. Germline V gene data show CDR1 as ENHRY and CDR2 as SYGVKD. V lost 0 bases to trimming and J lost 1 base; unmatched junction nucleotides: 4. The CDR3 has 16 residues. In DNA form, the CDR3 reads TGTGCCATCAGTGAGTCAGAGGGGGCTCGCACAGATACGCAGTATTTT. Protein sequence: CAISESEGARTDTQYF.

The chain is built from TRBV4-1 and TRBJ1-3; no firm D call. From germline, CDR1 is MGHRA and CDR2 YSYEKL. The CDR3 totals 14 residues. V lost 4 bases and J lost 3, with 10 bases in between. The CDR3 here is CASSPTGDGNTIYF. The DNA of the CDR3 is TGCGCCAGCAGCCCCACGGGTGATGGAAACACCATATATTTT.

The chain is built from TRBV5-8 and TRBJ1-5, with TRBD1 matching 8 bases. The CDR3 extends over 14 amino acids. The V gene end was trimmed by 4 bases and the J gene end by 6 bases; junction bases not matched to a gene: 6. Germline CDR1 and CDR2: SGHTS and YDEGEE. CDR3 bases: TGTGCCAGCAGCGGGTTGACAGGGGCTCAGCCCCAGCATTTT. Translation: CASSGLTGAQPQHF.

The rearrangement links TRBV5-6 to TRBJ2-7; TRBD1 agrees at 8 bases. This CDR3 region has 14 residues. V was clipped by 4 bases and J by 3 bases; unmatched bases: 6. CDR1 SGHDT and CDR2 YYEEEE come from the germline V gene. CDR3 protein: CASSETGEHYEQYF. For the CDR3, the DNA is TGTGCCAGCAGCGAGACAGGGGAACACTACGAGCAGTACTTC.

The genes are TRBV5-1 and TRBJ2-2, with a tentative D call TRBD1 (5 bases). Germline V gene sequence: CDR1 SGHRS, CDR2 YFSETQ. CDR3 length: 15 amino acids. V was trimmed by 0 bases and J by 5 bases, leaving 11 bases between them. The CDR3 loop reads CASSLGAGWTGELFF. DNA of the CDR3: TGCGCCAGCAGCTTGGGGGCAGGGTGGACCGGGGAGCTGTTTTTT. Looking up the rest from reference TRBV5-1 and TRBJ2-2 gives the full variable domain: KAGVTQTPRYLIKTRGQQVTLSCSPISGHRSVSWYQQTPGQGLQFLFEYFSETQRNKGNFPGRFSGRQFSNSRSEMNVSTLELGDSALYLCASSLGAGWTGELFFGEGSRLTVL.